The clone carrying this TCR beta chain was counted many times. The sample originates from a study of Graves' ophthalmopathy and Graves' hyperthyroidism. Germline V gives CDR1 KGHDR, CDR2 SFDVKD. The CDR3 loop spans 14 amino acids. V lost 3 bases to trimming and J lost 2 bases, with 7 bases between them. TCR beta CDR3 regions were amplified from RNA transcripts. First-round RT-PCR used HTBI primers; second-round multiplex PCR followed. Using its own MiXCR run on the multiplex PCR reads, TCRdb lists one record per CDR3 protein. Of about 500,000 distinct CDR3 sequences in the sample, 13% to 15% were seen once.

This receptor was taken from a woman between 25 and 40 years old with Graves' ophthalmopathy. Sample: blood. The V gene is TRBV24-1, the J gene TRBJ1-5; the D is unclear. The CDR3 bases are TGTGCCACCAGTGATGTCGGGGGCAATCAGCCCCAGCATTTT. Protein: CATSDVGGNQPQHF.